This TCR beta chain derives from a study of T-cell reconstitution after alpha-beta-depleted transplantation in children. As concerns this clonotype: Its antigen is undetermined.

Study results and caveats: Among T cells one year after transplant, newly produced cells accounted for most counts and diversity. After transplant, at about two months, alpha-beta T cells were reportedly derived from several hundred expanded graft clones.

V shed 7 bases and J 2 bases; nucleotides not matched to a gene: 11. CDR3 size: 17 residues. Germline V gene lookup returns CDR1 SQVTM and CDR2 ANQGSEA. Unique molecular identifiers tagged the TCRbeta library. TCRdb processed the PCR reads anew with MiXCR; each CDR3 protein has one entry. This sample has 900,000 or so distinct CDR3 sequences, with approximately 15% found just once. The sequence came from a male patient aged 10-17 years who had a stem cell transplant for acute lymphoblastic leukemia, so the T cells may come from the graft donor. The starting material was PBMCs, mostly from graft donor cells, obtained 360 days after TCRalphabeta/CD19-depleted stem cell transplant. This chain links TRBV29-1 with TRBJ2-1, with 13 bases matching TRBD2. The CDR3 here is CSAETSGRPNPYNEQFF. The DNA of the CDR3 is TGCAGCGCCGAGACTAGCGGGAGGCCCAATCCCTACAATGAGCAGTTCTTC.